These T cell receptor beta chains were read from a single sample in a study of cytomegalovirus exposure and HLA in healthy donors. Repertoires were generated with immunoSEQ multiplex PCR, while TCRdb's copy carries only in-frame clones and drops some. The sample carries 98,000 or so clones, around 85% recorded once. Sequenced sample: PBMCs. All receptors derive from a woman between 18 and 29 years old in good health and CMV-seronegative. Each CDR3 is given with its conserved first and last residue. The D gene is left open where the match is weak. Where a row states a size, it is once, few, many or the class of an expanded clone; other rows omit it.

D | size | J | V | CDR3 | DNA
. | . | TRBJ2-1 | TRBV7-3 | CASSKTGSRGDEQFF | TGTGCCAGCAGCAAAACAGGGTCACGGGGAGACGAGCAGTTCTTC
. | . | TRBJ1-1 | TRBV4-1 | CASSQKTGNEAFF | TGCGCCAGCAGCCAGAAAACAGGGAACGAAGCTTTCTTT
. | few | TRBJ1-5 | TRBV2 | CASSPRNQPQHF | TGTGCCAGCAGTCCTCGCAATCAGCCCCAGCATTTT
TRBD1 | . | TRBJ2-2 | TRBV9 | CASSQGANTGELFF | TGTGCCAGCAGCCAGGGGGCGAACACCGGGGAGCTGTTTTTT
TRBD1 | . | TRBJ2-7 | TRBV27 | CASSLTGDSYEQYF | TGTGCCAGCAGTTTAACAGGGGACTCCTACGAGCAGTACTTC
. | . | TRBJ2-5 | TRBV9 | CASSVEGGVFQETQYF | TGTGCCAGCAGCGTAGAGGGCGGGGTATTCCAAGAGACCCAGTACTTC
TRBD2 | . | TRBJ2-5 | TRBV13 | CASSFASGGAETQYF | TGTGCCAGCAGCTTCGCTAGCGGGGGGGCAGAGACCCAGTACTTC
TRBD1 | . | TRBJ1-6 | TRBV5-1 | CASSLAPGTEGSPLHF | TGCGCCAGCAGCTTGGCCCCCGGGACAGAAGGGTCACCCCTCCACTTT
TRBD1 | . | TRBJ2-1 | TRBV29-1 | CSVGQGMGGSYNEQFF | TGCAGCGTGGGACAGGGGATGGGGGGCTCCTACAATGAGCAGTTCTTC
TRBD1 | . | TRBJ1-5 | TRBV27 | CASSPGTGGNQPQHF | TGTGCCAGCAGTCCTGGGACAGGGGGAAATCAGCCCCAGCATTTT
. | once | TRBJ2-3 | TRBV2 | CASRTGDTDTQYF | TGTGCCAGTAGGACGGGGGACACAGATACGCAGTATTTT
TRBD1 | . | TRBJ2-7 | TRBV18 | CASSSDRSVIVYEQYF | TGTGCCAGCTCTTCGGACAGGAGTGTTATAGTTTACGAGCAGTACTTC
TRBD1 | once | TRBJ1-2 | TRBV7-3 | CASSPLGQGNYGYTF | TGTGCCAGCAGCCCCCTAGGACAGGGGAACTATGGCTACACCTTC
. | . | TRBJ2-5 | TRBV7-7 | CASSLGLGQETQYF | TGTGCCAGCAGCTTAGGGCTCGGGCAAGAGACCCAGTACTTC
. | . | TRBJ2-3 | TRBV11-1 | CASSLDGGSADTQYF | TGTGCCAGCAGCTTAGATGGGGGGAGCGCAGATACGCAGTATTTT
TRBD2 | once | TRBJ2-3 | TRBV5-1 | CASSLSGVSTDTQYF | TGCGCCAGCAGCTTGAGCGGGGTTAGCACAGATACGCAGTATTTT
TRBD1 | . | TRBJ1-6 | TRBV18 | CASSPDRGQNSPLHF | TGTGCCAGCTCACCCGACAGGGGTCAAAATTCACCCCTCCACTTT
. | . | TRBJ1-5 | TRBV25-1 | CASSEQGSNQPQHF | TGTGCCAGCAGTGAACAGGGTAGCAATCAGCCCCAGCATTTT
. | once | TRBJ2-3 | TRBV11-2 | CASSSAGLGTDTQYF | TGTGCCAGCAGCTCAGCGGGTTTAGGCACAGATACGCAGTATTTT
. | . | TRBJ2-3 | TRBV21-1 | CASSPGRDTQYF | TGTGCCAGCAGCCCCGGGAGGGATACGCAGTATTTT
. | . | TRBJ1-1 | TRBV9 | CASSVGWEARLTEAFF | TGTGCCAGCAGCGTAGGATGGGAGGCCAGGCTCACTGAAGCTTTCTTT
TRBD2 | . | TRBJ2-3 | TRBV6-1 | CASRGRGGRADTQYF | TGTGCCAGCAGGGGCCGGGGGGGGCGGGCAGATACGCAGTATTTT
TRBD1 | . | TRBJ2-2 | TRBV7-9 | CASSGTGTGNTGELFF | TGTGCCAGCAGCGGAACCGGGACAGGCAACACCGGGGAGCTGTTTTTT
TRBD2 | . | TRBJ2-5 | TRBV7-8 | CASSSVTSGRKETQYF | TGTGCCAGCAGCTCCGTGACTAGCGGGAGAAAAGAGACCCAGTACTTC
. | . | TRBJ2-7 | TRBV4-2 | CASSVRDSNYEQYF | TGTGCCAGCAGCGTCCGGGACTCTAACTACGAGCAGTACTTC
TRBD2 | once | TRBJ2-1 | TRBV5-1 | CASSSTSGLAPYNEQFF | TGCGCCAGCAGCTCAACAAGCGGACTAGCGCCCTACAATGAGCAGTTCTTC
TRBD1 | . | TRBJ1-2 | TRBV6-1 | CASNAPGQGYGYTF | TGTGCCAGCAACGCCCCGGGACAGGGGTATGGCTACACCTTC
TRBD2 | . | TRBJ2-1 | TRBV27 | CASSFPGGDNEQFF | TGTGCCAGCAGTTTCCCGGGGGGGGACAATGAGCAGTTCTTC
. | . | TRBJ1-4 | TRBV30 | CAWSSQGGEKLFF | TGTGCCTGGAGTTCCCAGGGTGGCGAAAAACTGTTTTTT
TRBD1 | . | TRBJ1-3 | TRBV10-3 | CATGDRAANTIYF | TGTGCCACCGGGGACAGGGCTGCAAACACCATATATTTT
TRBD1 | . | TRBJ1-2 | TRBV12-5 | CASGMTGLDYGYTF | TGTGCTAGTGGCATGACAGGGTTGGACTATGGCTACACCTTC
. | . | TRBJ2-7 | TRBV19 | CASSIGTLGSEQYF | TGTGCCAGTAGTATTGGGACTCTTGGGAGCGAGCAGTACTTC
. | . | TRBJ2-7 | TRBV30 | CAWSRQTGQYF | TGTGCCTGGAGTAGACAGACCGGGCAGTACTTC
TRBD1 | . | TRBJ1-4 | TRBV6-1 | CASRKHGTENEKLFF | TGTGCCAGCAGGAAGCACGGGACAGAAAATGAAAAACTGTTTTTT
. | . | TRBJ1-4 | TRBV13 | CASSLAAGDEKLFF | TGTGCCAGCAGCTTAGCCGCAGGGGATGAAAAACTGTTTTTT
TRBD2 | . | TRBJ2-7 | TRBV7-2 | CASGLLGGSDEQYF | TGTGCCAGCGGCCTACTGGGGGGGTCCGACGAGCAGTACTTC
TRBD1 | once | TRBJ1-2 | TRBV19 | CASRPSRQGGGYGYTF | TGTGCCAGTAGGCCATCCAGACAGGGTGGAGGTTATGGCTACACCTTC
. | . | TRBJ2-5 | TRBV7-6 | CASSTTYRLTGETQYF | TGTGCCAGCAGCACTACATATAGGCTTACGGGGGAGACCCAGTACTTC
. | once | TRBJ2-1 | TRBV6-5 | CASSLVLAGYNEQFF | TGTGCCAGCAGCCTCGTACTAGCAGGGTACAATGAGCAGTTCTTC
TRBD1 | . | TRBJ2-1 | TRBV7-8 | CASSSPGTVNEQFF | TGTGCCAGCAGCTCCCCCGGGACAGTCAATGAGCAGTTCTTC
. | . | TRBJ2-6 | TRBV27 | CASSLSNSGANVLTF | TGTGCCAGCAGTTTATCTAACTCTGGGGCCAACGTCCTGACTTTC
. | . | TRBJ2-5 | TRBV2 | CASNRANRGETQYF | TGTGCCAGCAACCGGGCCAACCGAGGGGAGACCCAGTACTTC
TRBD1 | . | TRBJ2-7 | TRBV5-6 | CASSLGQGFYEQYF | TGTGCCAGCAGCTTGGGACAGGGTTTTTACGAGCAGTACTTC
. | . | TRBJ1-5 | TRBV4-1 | CASSQGGYSNQPQHF | TGCGCCAGCAGCCAAGGAGGATATAGCAATCAGCCCCAGCATTTT
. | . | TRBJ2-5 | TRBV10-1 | CASSDDFQETQYF | TGCGCCAGCAGTGACGACTTCCAAGAGACCCAGTACTTC
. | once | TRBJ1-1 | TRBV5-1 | CASSLGNYESNTEAFF | TGCGCCAGCAGCTTGGGGAACTACGAAAGTAACACTGAAGCTTTCTTT
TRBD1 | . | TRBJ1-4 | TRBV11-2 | CASSSPGTGGKLFF | TGTGCCAGCAGCTCGCCCGGGACAGGGGGAAAACTGTTTTTT
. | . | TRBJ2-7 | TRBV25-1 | CASSKRPQGIEESYEQYF | TGTGCCAGCAGTAAAAGACCTCAGGGTATAGAGGAATCCTACGAGCAGTACTTC
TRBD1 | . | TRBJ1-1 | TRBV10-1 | CASSGGANTEAFF | TGCGCCAGTTCAGGGGGTGCGAACACTGAAGCTTTCTTT
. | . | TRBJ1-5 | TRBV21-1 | CASSRIFPGNQPQHF | TGTGCCAGCAGCAGGATATTTCCGGGTAATCAGCCCCAGCATTTT
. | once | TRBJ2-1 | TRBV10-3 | CAINTDLNEQFF | TGTGCCATCAATACAGATCTCAATGAGCAGTTCTTC
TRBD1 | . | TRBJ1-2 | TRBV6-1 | CASGDRDLYGYTF | TGTGCCAGCGGGGACAGGGATCTCTATGGCTACACCTTC
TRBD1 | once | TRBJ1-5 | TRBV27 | CASSLSGETGIQPQHF | TGTGCCAGCAGTTTATCTGGAGAGACAGGGATCCAGCCCCAGCATTTT
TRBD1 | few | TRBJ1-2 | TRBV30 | CAWSTGQGAGGYTF | TGTGCCTGGAGTACGGGACAGGGGGCTGGTGGCTACACCTTC
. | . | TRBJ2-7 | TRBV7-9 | CASSPTAATYEQYF | TGTGCCAGCAGCCCGACGGCAGCGACCTACGAGCAGTACTTC
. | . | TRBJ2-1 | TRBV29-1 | CSAKAPGHERDNEQFF | TGCAGCGCCAAGGCACCGGGACACGAAAGAGACAATGAGCAGTTCTTC
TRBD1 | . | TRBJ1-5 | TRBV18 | CASSRDRVDPGNQPQHF | TGTGCCAGCTCACGAGACAGGGTGGATCCGGGCAATCAGCCCCAGCATTTT
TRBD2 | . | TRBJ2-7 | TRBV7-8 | CASSRRLLAGVSFYEQYF | TGTGCCAGCAGCCGTCGACTGTTAGCGGGGGTCTCCTTCTACGAGCAGTACTTC
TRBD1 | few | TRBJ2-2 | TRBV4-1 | CASSKVPGQGELFF | TGCGCCAGCAGTAAAGTTCCGGGACAGGGGGAGCTGTTTTTT